A single sample is the source of the 3 T cell receptor beta chains below, sequenced in a study of cytomegalovirus exposure and HLA in healthy donors. Using immunoSEQ multiplex PCR, the repertoire was profiled, and TCRdb retains in-frame clones only, with some absent. The table includes 150,000 to 200,000 clones, around 81% detected once. The specimen sequenced was PBMCs. Receptors were obtained from a man aged 30 to 45 in good health and CMV-seropositive.

V is TRBV18 and J is TRBJ1-5; D possibly corresponds to TRBD1 (5 bases). Germline values: CDR1 KGHSH, CDR2 LQKENI. The CDR3 extends over 15 amino acids. V was shortened by 2 bases and J by 5 bases, with 13 bases between the two germline ends. The CDR3 sequence: CASSPGWGGDQPQHF. In DNA form, the CDR3 reads TGTGCCAGCTCACCAGGATGGGGAGGGGATCAGCCCCAGCATTTT.

This chain connects TRBV19 to TRBJ1-2; 8 bases are a match to TRBD1. Germline V gene lookup returns CDR1 LNHDA and CDR2 SQIVND (reference sequence). This CDR3 has 13 residues. V lost 9 bases and J lost 8; bases outside the gene matches: 11. The CDR3: CASLTGGPQGYTF. For the CDR3, the DNA is TGTGCCAGCCTCACAGGGGGGCCACAAGGCTACACCTTC.

V usage is TRBV10-1 and J usage is TRBJ1-1, with D possibly matching TRBD1 (5 bases). Trimming left V 6 bases short and J 1 base short, with 9 bases between. CDR3 length equals 13 residues. Germline V CDR1 and CDR2: WNHNN, SYGVQD (reference sequence). The CDR3 nucleotides read TGCGCCAGCAGACGCAGGGAGAACACTGAAGCTTTCTTT. This gives the protein CASRRRENTEAFF.